The T cell receptor beta chain described here comes from a study of blood T cell repertoires in COVID-19. V lost 6 bases, J lost 7 bases, and 16 bases lay in between. The CDR3 runs 15 residues. Per germline, CDR1 MNHNY and CDR2 SVGAGI (reference sequence). Some clones are missing from TCRdb's copy, which holds only in-frame ones; the method was immunoSEQ multiplex PCR. The sample carries 250,000 or so clones, 80% to 90% recorded once. Source material: peripheral blood. V and J are TRBV6-6 and TRBJ1-6, with a tentative D call TRBD1 (5 bases). This clonotype was sampled from a man aged 55 to 69 with acute or convalescent COVID-19. CDR3 sequence reads: CASSFTGGINSPLHF. CDR3 nucleotide sequence: TGTGCCAGCAGCTTCACCGGGGGAATAAATTCACCCCTCCACTTT.